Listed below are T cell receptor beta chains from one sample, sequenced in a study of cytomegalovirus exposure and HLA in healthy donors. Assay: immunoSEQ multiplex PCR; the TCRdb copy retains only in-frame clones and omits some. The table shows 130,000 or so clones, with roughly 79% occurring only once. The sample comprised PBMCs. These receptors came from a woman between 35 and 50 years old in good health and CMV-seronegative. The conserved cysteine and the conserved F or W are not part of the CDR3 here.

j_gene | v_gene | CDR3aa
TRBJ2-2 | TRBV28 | ASSWDRNTGELF
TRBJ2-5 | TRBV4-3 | ASSLIQGIQETQY
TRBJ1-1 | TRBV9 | ASSPRYGPTEAF
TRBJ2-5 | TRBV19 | ASSIKHTQETQY
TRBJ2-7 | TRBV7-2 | ASSLLPSSGASSYEQY
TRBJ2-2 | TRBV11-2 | ASIDPGTTSNTGELF
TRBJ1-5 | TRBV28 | ASSLGGEAFWSNQPQH
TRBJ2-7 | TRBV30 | AWAGTGVPYEQY
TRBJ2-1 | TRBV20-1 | SVRKNEQF
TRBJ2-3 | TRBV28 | ASSLTGDTDTQY
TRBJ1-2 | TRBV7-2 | ASTRGTYGYT